This T cell receptor (beta chain) was obtained from a study of T cells in localized non-small cell lung cancer (dated by TCRdb to about 2020). Study-level background: The study analyzed T cell repertoires of about 230 early-stage NSCLC patients, comparing tumors and uninvolved tumor-adjacent lungs. The cohort consisted of around 250 treatment-naive NSCLC patients whose localized lung tumors had been resected. NSCLC patients had a mean age of roughly 66 years, and around 140 were male and 85 to 110 female. Overall study results and their limits: Longer overall survival was associated with higher T cell density in blood, whereas shorter survival was associated with higher clonality in adjacent lung. Because multi-region tumor sequencing was not performed, intratumor heterogeneity could not be ruled out. Uninvolved tumor-adjacent lung showed the highest T cell clonality, higher than tumor, which suggests more focused antigenic responses in the adjacent lung. Of the top 100 tumor clones, a median of 57 were detected in paired uninvolved adjacent lung; around 30 were also among that lung's top 100. Because of the exploratory design, TCR variables were selected using unadjusted p-values without false-discovery rate correction.

The immunoSEQ Assay was used to sequence TCR beta CDR3 regions from DNA. In the paper's pipeline: T cell density was computed as TCR beta template counts normalized to usable DNA estimated by amplifying housekeeping genes. Richness was estimated with the preseqR package, extrapolating to 400,000 templates for PBMC samples and 120,000 templates for tissue samples. Clonality was defined as one minus Pielou's evenness. Tissue-enriched TCRs were identified by differential abundance testing using productive amino-acid clonotypes, minimum total count 5 and alpha 0.1. The Jaccard Index and the Morisita Overlap Index were used to measure how much the repertoires overlapped between compartments. GLIPH clustered TCR beta CDR3s with public tetramer-defined viral CDR3s; viral motifs required at least three viral sequences plus V-gene enrichment. TCRdb stores this immuneACCESS table with in-frame sequences only. Part of the clones is absent; in the studies checked, under half of the shortfall reflects unresolved V genes, and no reason is known for the rest. Clone size and V and J calls were adopted from that table, with D and trimming inferred from the DNA. This sample is represented by tens of thousands of clones; roughly 89% of them were singletons. About 20% of the sample belongs to the ten largest clones.

As regards this clone: Its antigen has not been determined. The sample holds no much larger clone one base away, and base qualities are not on file.

At diagnosis, tumor, uninvolved tumor-adjacent lung and peripheral blood were collected and then preserved as a mix of FFPE and fresh-frozen material. For TCR repertoire profiling, blood samples were analyzed in the form of peripheral blood mononuclear cells. The source is a man aged 40 to 69 with stage I squamous cell lung carcinoma. Sequenced here: peripheral blood, sampled before any cancer treatment.

The CDR3 corresponds to CASSLGLAGFGTQETQYF. DNA sequence: TGTGCCAGCAGCTTAGGACTAGCGGGATTTGGCACACAAGAGACCCAGTACTTC. This chain is built from TRBV5-6 and TRBJ2-5; a stretch of 12 junction bases matches TRBD2. CDR1 and CDR2 (SGHDT, YYEEEE) derive from the germline V gene. From V the trimming removes 2 bases and from J it removes 2 bases, while the gene matches leave 10 bases of the junction unaccounted for. Spanning cysteine to phenylalanine, the CDR3 consists of 18 amino acids. Kept here is only the CDR3 DNA, which spans 54 bases and is read in frame from base 1.